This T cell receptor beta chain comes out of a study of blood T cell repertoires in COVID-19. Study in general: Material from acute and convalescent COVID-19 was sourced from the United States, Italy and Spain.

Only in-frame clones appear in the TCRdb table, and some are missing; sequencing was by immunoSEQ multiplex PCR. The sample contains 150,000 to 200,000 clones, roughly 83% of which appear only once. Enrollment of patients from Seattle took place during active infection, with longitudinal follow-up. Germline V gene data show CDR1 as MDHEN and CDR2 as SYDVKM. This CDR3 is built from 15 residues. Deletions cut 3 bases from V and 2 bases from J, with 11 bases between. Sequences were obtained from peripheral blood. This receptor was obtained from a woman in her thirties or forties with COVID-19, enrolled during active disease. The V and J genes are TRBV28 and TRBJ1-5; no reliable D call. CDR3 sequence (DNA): TGTGCCAGCAGTTTCCCCAGGTTAGGCAATCAGCCCCAGCATTTT. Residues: CASSFPRLGNQPQHF.